Only a few counts were recorded for the clone carrying this T cell receptor beta chain. What it recognizes is unknown. This specimen comes from a study of T cell responses to AZD1222 COVID-19 vaccine. V gave up 5 bases and J gave up 3 bases, with 10 bases separating them. The CDR3 has 13 amino acids. Overall study findings and caveats: Seropositivity was recorded at baseline in only 6 or 7 AZD1222 recipients. Two doses of AZD1222 preceded a rise in Spike-specific TCR breadth and depth. In all cases, repertoires were sampled only after the peak T cell response. Vaccine-associated CD4 TCRs ranged over spike, dominating at 160-218 and 743-854.

The method was immunoSEQ multiplex PCR; TCRdb's version includes in-frame clones alone and lacks a portion of them. The sample gives 60,000 to 80,000 clones, around 90% of which show up once; just under 5% is in the top ten. The source was peripheral blood, collected on day 0 of AZD1222 vaccination. The chain joins TRBV12-3 or TRBV12-4 to TRBJ1-2; weak D call: TRBD1 (5 bases). The origin of this receptor is an adult in good health. In DNA form, the CDR3 reads TGTGCCAGCAGTCCCCGGGACTACTATGGCTACACCTTC. Translated: CASSPRDYYGYTF.